The rows below give T cell receptor beta chains drawn from one sample of a study of Tregs in tolerant kidney transplant recipients. Using immunoSEQ multiplex PCR, the repertoire was profiled, and TCRdb retains in-frame clones only, with some absent. The sample comprises about 83,000 clones, 95% to 98% of which are singletons, and approximately 0.52% rests with the top ten. Source: CD4+ T cells from blood, taken before the transplant. The receptor set was obtained from a human donor who received a combined kidney and bone marrow transplant. Each CDR3 is given with its conserved first and last residue. A D gene is named only where the DNA matches it firmly. Expanded clones get a size class; other rows say once, few or many, or leave the size out.

clone_size	cdr3_length	d_call	j_call	v_call	cdr3_nt	cdr3_aa
NA	16	NA	TRBJ1-1	TRBV21-1	TGTGCCAGCAGCCTTCTAAACGGAGGGGTGAACACTGAAGCTTTCTTT	CASSLLNGGVNTEAFF
NA	12	NA	TRBJ1-2	TRBV30	TGTGCCTGGAGTGTAATGAGGGTCGGCTACACCTTC	CAWSVMRVGYTF
NA	15	TRBD1	TRBJ1-2	TRBV2	TGTGCCAGCAGTCCTGGACAGGTGGGCCCCTACGGCTACACCTTC	CASSPGQVGPYGYTF
NA	15	NA	TRBJ1-1	TRBV7-9	TGTGCCAGCAGCTTAATAGAGATAATGAACACTGAAGCTTTCTTT	CASSLIEIMNTEAFF
NA	15	TRBD1	TRBJ2-2	TRBV7-3	TGTGCCAGCAGCTTACGGGGACAGGTCACCGGGGAGCTGTTTTTT	CASSLRGQVTGELFF
NA	15	NA	TRBJ2-7	TRBV27	TGTGCCAGCAGTCCGAATCCGGGACAAGACAGAGAGCAGTACTTC	CASSPNPGQDREQYF
NA	13	TRBD1	TRBJ1-1	TRBV29-1	TGCAGCGCTCTGCAGGGGGTTGGCACTGAAGCTTTCTTT	CSALQGVGTEAFF
once	14	NA	TRBJ1-5	TRBV5-6	TGTGCCAGCAGCCAGGGACACCGAGATCAGCCCCAGCATTTT	CASSQGHRDQPQHF
NA	15	NA	TRBJ2-1	TRBV15	TGTGCCACCAGCACCGGGAGTGGGCTCTACAATGAGCAGTTCTTC	CATSTGSGLYNEQFF
once	13	NA	TRBJ1-4	TRBV15	TGTGCCACCAGCAGGGACATCGGTGAAAAACTGTTTTTT	CATSRDIGEKLFF
NA	14	NA	TRBJ2-5	TRBV6-7	TGTGCCAGCAGTTACGCCGCTCCAAGCGAGACCCAGTACTTC	CASSYAAPSETQYF
NA	16	TRBD2	TRBJ2-3	TRBV7-2	TGTGCCAGCAGCCCGTCGGGACTAGCGGTCACAGATACGCAGTATTTT	CASSPSGLAVTDTQYF
NA	18	NA	TRBJ1-1	TRBV18	TGTGCCAGCTCACCACCGTTTGGGGGGTTCGGGATGAACACTGAAGCTTTCTTT	CASSPPFGGFGMNTEAFF
NA	15	TRBD1	TRBJ1-6	TRBV9	TGTGCCAGCAGCGTAAGTGGACAGGGACATTCACCCCTCCACTTT	CASSVSGQGHSPLHF
NA	14	NA	TRBJ1-5	TRBV28	TGTGCCAGCAGAAGGGGCGCGGGGCCTGAGCCCCAGCATTTT	CASRRGAGPEPQHF
NA	15	NA	TRBJ2-1	TRBV30	TGTGCCTGGAGCGCTCAGGGGGGAACCTACAATGAGCAGTTCTTC	CAWSAQGGTYNEQFF
NA	16	TRBD1	TRBJ2-2	TRBV27	TGTGCCAGCAGTTTATTGGGGACAGTGAACACCGGGGAGCTGTTTTTT	CASSLLGTVNTGELFF
NA	10	NA	TRBJ2-7	TRBV6-5	TGTGCCCGCGGCGGGGCCCGACAGTACTTC	CARGGARQYF
NA	14	TRBD2	TRBJ2-2	TRBV2	TGTGCCAGCAGTGGGAGCGGGAGAGTCGGGGAGCTGTTTTTT	CASSGSGRVGELFF
NA	15	TRBD2	TRBJ2-1	TRBV7-2	TGTGCCAGCAGCCCCCGGGGCGGGGGGGTTTATGAGCAGTTCTTC	CASSPRGGGVYEQFF
NA	13	NA	TRBJ2-7	TRBV30	TGTGCCTGGGACCGAGCAGCGACCTACGAGCAGTACTTC	CAWDRAATYEQYF
NA	14	NA	TRBJ2-2	TRBV4-2	TGTGCCAGCAGCTCTGTCGGGAGCGGCGGGGAGCTGTTTTTT	CASSSVGSGGELFF
NA	13	NA	TRBJ2-7	TRBV7-9	TGTGCCAGCAGCTTCTCGGGGGCCTACGAGCAGTACTTC	CASSFSGAYEQYF
NA	13	NA	TRBJ2-1	TRBV6-1	TGTGCCAGCAGTGAAATGAGGTTCGATGAGCAGTTCTTC	CASSEMRFDEQFF
NA	13	NA	TRBJ2-5	TRBV5-4	TGTGCCAGCAGCTCCCGACAGCCGGAGACCCAGTACTTC	CASSSRQPETQYF